This T cell receptor beta chain was profiled in a study of shared clonotypes between healthy human individuals. Caucasian adults residing in Nashville, Tennessee made up all the donors. Sequencing used immunoSEQ multiplex PCR; TCRdb keeps in-frame clones, though not all of them. The sample carries 1.5 million to 1.9 million clones, approximately 98% recorded once. The study, taken as a whole, reports: Larger estimated richness was generally seen in naive subsets than in memory subsets.

On this clone: Its antigen is as yet unknown.

The source of this sequence is a man aged 30-40 years in good health. Sequenced: naive CD4+ T cells sorted from blood. As to subset: CD45RA+ positively selected.

The CDR3 reads CASRPPAGGSFF. The CDR3, as DNA: TGTGCCAGCAGACCCCCAGCGGGAGGCTCGTTCTTC. The chain carries TRBV27 and TRBJ2-1, with 9 positions matching TRBD2. Germline V gene data show CDR1 as MNHEY and CDR2 as SMNVEV (reference sequence). The J segment lost 15 bases and the V segment lost 6 bases, leaving 9 bases of the junction unmatched. The CDR3 totals 12 residues.